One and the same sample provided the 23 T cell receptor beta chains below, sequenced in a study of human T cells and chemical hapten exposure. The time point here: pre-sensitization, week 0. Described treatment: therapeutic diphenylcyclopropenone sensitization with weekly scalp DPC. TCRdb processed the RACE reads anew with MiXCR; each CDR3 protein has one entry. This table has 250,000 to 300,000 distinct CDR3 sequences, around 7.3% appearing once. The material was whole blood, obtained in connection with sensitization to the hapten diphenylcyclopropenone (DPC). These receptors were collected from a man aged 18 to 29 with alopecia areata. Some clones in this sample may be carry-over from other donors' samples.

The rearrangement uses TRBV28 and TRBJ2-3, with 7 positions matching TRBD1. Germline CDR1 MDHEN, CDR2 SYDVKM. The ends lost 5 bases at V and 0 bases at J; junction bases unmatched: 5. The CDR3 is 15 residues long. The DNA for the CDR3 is TGTGCCAGCAGTCACAGGGGACCTAGCACAGATACGCAGTATTTT. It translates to CASSHRGPSTDTQYF.

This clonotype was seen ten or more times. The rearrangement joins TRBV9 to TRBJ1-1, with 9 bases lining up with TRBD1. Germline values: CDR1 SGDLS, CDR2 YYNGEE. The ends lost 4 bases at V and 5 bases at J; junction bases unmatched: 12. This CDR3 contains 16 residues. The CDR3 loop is CASSRSPQGAKTEAFF. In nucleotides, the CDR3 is TGTGCCAGCAGCAGGTCTCCACAGGGGGCGAAAACTGAAGCTTTCTTT.

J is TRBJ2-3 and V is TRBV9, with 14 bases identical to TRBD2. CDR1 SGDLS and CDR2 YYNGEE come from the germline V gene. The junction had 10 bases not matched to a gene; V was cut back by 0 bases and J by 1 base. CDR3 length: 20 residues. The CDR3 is CASSVGLAGGPSQRTDTQYF. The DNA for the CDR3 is TGTGCCAGCAGCGTAGGACTAGCGGGGGGGCCTAGCCAGCGCACAGATACGCAGTATTTT.

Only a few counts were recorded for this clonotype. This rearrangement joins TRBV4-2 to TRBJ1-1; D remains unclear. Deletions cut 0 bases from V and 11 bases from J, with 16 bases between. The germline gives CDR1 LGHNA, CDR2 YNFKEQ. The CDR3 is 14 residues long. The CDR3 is CASSQDVVTTGAFF. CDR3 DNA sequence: TGTGCCAGCAGCCAAGATGTCGTTACCACGGGGGCTTTCTTT.

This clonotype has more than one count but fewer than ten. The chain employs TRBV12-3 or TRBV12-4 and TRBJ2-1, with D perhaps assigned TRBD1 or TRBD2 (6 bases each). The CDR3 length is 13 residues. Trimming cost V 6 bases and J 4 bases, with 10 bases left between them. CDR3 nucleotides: TGTGCCAGCAGCTCGGGGGCTTACAATGAGCAGTTCTTC. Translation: CASSSGAYNEQFF.

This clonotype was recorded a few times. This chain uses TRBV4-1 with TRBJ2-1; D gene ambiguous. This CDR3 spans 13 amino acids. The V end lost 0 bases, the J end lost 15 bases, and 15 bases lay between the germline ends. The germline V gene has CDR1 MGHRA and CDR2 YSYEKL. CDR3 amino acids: CASSQDPAYNPFF. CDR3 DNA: TGCGCCAGCAGCCAAGATCCAGCTTATAATCCGTTCTTC.

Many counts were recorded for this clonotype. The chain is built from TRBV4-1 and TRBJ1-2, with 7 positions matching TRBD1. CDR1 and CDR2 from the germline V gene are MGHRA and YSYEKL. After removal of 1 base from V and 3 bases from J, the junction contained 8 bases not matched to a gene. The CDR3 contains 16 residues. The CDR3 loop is CASSQVGDRDYYGYTF. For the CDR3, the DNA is TGCGCCAGCAGCCAAGTAGGGGACAGAGATTACTATGGCTACACCTTC.

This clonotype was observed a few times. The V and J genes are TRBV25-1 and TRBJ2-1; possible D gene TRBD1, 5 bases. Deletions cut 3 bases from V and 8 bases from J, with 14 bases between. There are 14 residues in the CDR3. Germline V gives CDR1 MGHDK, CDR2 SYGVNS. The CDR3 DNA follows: TGTGCCAGCAGTGATAGGCAGGGCGGTTATGAGCAGTTCTTC. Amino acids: CASSDRQGGYEQFF.

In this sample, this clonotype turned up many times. CDR3 protein: CASSQLFRGSTQPQHF. In DNA form, the CDR3 reads TGTGCCAGCAGCCAGCTCTTCAGGGGTAGTACTCAGCCCCAGCATTTT. The chain links TRBV12-3 or TRBV12-4 to TRBJ1-5, with D perhaps matching TRBD1 (6 bases). This CDR3 has 16 residues. Trimming left V 6 bases short and J 6 bases short, with 21 bases between.

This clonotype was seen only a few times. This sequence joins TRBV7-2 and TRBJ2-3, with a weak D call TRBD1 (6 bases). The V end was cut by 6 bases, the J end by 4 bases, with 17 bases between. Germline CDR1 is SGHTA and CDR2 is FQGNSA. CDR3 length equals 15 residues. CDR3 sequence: CASSSQGLLPDTQYF. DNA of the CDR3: TGTGCCAGCAGTTCTCAGGGGTTACTTCCAGATACGCAGTATTTT.

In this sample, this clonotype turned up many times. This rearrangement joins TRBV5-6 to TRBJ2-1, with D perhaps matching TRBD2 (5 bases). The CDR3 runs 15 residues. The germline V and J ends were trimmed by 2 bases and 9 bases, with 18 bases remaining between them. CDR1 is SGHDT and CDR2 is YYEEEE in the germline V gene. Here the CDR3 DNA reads TGTGCCAGCAGCTTCCTAGCTTCTTGGGCGCTTGAGCAGTTCTTC. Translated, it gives CASSFLASWALEQFF.

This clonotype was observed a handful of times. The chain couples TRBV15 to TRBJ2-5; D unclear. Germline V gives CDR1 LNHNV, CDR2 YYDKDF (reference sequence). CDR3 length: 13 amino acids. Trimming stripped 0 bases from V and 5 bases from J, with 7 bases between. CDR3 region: CATSRDTAETQYF. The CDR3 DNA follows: TGTGCCACCAGCAGAGATACGGCGGAGACCCAGTACTTC.

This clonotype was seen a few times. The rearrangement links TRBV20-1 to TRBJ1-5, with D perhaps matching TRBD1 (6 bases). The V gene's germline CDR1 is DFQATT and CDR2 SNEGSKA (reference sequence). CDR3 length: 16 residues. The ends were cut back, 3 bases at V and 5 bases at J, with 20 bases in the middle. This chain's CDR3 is CSASESGARRDQPQHF. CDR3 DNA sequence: TGCAGTGCTAGTGAATCGGGGGCACGTCGAGATCAGCCCCAGCATTTT.

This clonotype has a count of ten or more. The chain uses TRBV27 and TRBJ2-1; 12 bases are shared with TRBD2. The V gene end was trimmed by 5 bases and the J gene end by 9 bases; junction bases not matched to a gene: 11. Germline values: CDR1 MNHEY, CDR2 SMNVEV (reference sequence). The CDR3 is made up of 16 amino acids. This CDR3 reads CASSAPLAGGLGEQFF. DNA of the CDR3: TGTGCCAGCAGTGCCCCCCTAGCGGGGGGGCTCGGTGAGCAGTTCTTC.

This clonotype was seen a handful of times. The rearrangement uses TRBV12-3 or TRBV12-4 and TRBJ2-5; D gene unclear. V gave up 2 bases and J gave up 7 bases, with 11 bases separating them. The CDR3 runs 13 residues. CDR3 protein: CASSLQGHGTQYF. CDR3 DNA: TGTGCCAGCAGTTTACAAGGGCATGGGACCCAGTACTTC.

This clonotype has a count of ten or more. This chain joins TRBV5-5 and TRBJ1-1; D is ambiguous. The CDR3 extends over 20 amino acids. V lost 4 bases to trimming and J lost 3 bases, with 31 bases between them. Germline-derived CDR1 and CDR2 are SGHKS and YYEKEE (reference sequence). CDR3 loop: CASSPLKPFLVSGKDTEAFF. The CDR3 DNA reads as TGTGCCAGCAGCCCCCTCAAACCCTTTTTGGTGAGCGGGAAGGACACTGAAGCTTTCTTT.

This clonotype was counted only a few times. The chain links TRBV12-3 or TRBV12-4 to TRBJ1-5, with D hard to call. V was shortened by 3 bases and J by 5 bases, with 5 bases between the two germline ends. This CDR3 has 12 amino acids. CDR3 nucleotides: TGTGCCAGCAGTTTTCAGGATCAGCCCCAGCATTTT. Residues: CASSFQDQPQHF.

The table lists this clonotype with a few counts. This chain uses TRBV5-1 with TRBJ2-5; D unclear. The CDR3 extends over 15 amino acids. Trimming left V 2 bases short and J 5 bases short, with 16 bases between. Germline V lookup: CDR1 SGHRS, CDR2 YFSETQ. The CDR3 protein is CASSLPGQDVETQYF. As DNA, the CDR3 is TGCGCCAGCAGCTTACCAGGCCAGGACGTCGAGACCCAGTACTTC. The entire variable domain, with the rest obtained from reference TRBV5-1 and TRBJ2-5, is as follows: KAGVTQTPRYLIKTRGQQVTLSCSPISGHRSVSWYQQTPGQGLQFLFEYFSETQRNKGNFPGRFSGRQFSNSRSEMNVSTLELGDSALYLCASSLPGQDVETQYFGPGTRLLVL.

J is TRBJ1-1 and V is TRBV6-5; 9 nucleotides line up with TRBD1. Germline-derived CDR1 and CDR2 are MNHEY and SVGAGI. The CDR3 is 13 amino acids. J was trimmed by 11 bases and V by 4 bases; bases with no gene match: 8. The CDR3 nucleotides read TGTGCCAGCAGTTTGGACAGGGGTAATTCGGCTTTCTTT. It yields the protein CASSLDRGNSAFF.

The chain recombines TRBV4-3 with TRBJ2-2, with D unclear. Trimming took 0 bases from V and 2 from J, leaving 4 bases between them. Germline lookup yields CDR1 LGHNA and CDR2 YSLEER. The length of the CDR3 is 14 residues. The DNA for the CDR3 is TGCGCCAGCAGCCAAGATTTCAACACCGGGGAGCTGTTTTTT. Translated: CASSQDFNTGELFF.

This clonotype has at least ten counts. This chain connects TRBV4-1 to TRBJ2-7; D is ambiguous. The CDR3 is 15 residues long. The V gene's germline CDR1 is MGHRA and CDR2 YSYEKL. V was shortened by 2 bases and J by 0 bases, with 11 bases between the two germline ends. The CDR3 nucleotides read TGCGCCAGCAGCCAAAGGACCGATAGCTCCTACGAGCAGTACTTC. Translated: CASSQRTDSSYEQYF.

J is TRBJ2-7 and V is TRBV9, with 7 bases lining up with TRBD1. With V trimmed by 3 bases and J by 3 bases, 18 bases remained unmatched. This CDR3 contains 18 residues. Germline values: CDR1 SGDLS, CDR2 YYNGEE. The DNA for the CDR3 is TGTGCCAGCAGCGACGCCATGGCTTCCCGGGACAGCTACTACGAGCAGTACGTC. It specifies CASSDAMASRDSYYEQYV.

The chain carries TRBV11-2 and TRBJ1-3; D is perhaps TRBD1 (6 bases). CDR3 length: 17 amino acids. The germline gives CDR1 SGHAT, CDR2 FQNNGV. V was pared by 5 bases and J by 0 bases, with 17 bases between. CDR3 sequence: CASSTLTGPFSGNTIYF. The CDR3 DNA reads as TGTGCCAGCAGCACCCTGACAGGCCCCTTCTCTGGAAACACCATATATTTT.